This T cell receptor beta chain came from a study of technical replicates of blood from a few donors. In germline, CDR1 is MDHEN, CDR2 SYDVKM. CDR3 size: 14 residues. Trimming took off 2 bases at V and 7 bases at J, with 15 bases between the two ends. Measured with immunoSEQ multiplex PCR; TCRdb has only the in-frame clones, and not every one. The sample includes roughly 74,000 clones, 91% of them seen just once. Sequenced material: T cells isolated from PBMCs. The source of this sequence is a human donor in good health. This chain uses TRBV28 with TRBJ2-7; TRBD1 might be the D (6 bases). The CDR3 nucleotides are TGTGCCAGCAGTTTAGGCCTGGCAGGGGTTGAGCAGTACTTC. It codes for CASSLGLAGVEQYF.